This entry is about one T cell receptor beta chain. Its antigen is not known. The data are from a study of T cell responses to AZD1222 COVID-19 vaccine. The wider study: Whether given at about 4 or about 12 weeks, second doses were pooled. Study conclusions and caveats: Unmutated variant regions are reportedly the target of nearly half of TCRs that are spike-specific. Along spike, vaccine-associated CD4 TCRs were found throughout, with dominance at 160-218 and 743-854.

Assay: immunoSEQ multiplex PCR; the TCRdb copy retains only in-frame clones and omits some. Among approximately 100,000 clones listed, over 75% were seen once. The origin of this receptor is an adult in good health. The sequencing used peripheral blood, collected on day 0 of AZD1222 vaccination.

The CDR3 coding sequence is TGCAGCGTTCTGTACACTGAAGCTTTCTTT. Protein product: CSVLYTEAFF. The V and J genes are TRBV29-1 and TRBJ1-1; unclear D gene. CDR1 and CDR2 (germline): SQVTM, ANQGSEA. The CDR3 is 10 residues long. Trimming stripped 5 bases from V and 3 bases from J, with 4 bases between.